Listed below are T cell receptor beta chains from one sample, sequenced in a study of cytomegalovirus exposure and HLA in healthy donors. Sequencing used immunoSEQ multiplex PCR; TCRdb keeps in-frame clones, though not all of them. The data contain about 260,000 clones, 90% of them singletons. The sequencing input was PBMCs. The receptors stem from a woman in her twenties or thirties in good health and CMV-seronegative. Each CDR3 is given with its conserved first and last residue. D genes are given only for firm matches. Only some rows state a clone size, as once, few, many or a class for expanded clones.

j_call | d_call | clone_size | v_call | cdr3_nt | cdr3_aa
TRBJ2-7 | TRBD1 | - | TRBV13 | TGTGCCAGCAGCTTTTATAGCGTTGGGGACAGGGATCCCTACGAGCAGTACTTC | CASSFYSVGDRDPYEQYF
TRBJ2-3 | - | - | TRBV5-1 | TGCGCCAGCAGCCCCCCGGGGGCCGTTGGCGGGGTAGTAGATACGCAGTATTTT | CASSPPGAVGGVVDTQYF
TRBJ2-7 | - | - | TRBV28 | TGTGCCAGCAGTTTAGTAACACCACTAGGCGAGCAGTACTTC | CASSLVTPLGEQYF
TRBJ2-5 | TRBD1 | - | TRBV27 | TGTGCCAGCAGTTTGACCGACAGGGTTGAGACCCAGTACTTC | CASSLTDRVETQYF
TRBJ2-5 | TRBD2 | - | TRBV7-2 | TGTGCCAGCAGCTTGGGGAGGTTGGCGGGAGAAACCCAGTACTTC | CASSLGRLAGETQYF
TRBJ1-1 | TRBD1 | - | TRBV2 | TGTGCCAGCCATGGGTCAGGGGGCCTGAAGAACACTGAAGCTTTCTTT | CASHGSGGLKNTEAFF
TRBJ2-7 | - | once | TRBV18 | TGTGCCAGCTCACCACGCGTCGTCGACACGTACGAGCAGTACTTC | CASSPRVVDTYEQYF
TRBJ2-3 | TRBD1 | - | TRBV7-9 | TGTGCCAGCAGATCCGGGACAGGGGGCTGGGCAGATACGCAGTATTTT | CASRSGTGGWADTQYF
TRBJ1-2 | - | - | TRBV6-1 | TGTGCCAGCAGTGAGGGATTCAGGGCCAGACATGGCTACACCTTC | CASSEGFRARHGYTF
TRBJ2-7 | - | - | TRBV28 | TGTGCCAGCAGGCCACCCCCTTGGGGGGAGCAGTACTTC | CASRPPPWGEQYF
TRBJ1-4 | - | - | TRBV5-1 | TGCGCCAGCAGCTTGGTTGATTCTCCTAATGAAAAACTGTTTTTT | CASSLVDSPNEKLFF
TRBJ2-7 | TRBD1 | - | TRBV6-5 | TGTGCCAGCAGCGGGGACAGGGAATCCTACGAGCAGTACTTC | CASSGDRESYEQYF
TRBJ2-7 | TRBD2 | - | TRBV15 | TGTGCCACCAGCAGTGTCTCCGGACTAGCGTTCTACGAGCAGTACTTC | CATSSVSGLAFYEQYF
TRBJ2-7 | - | - | TRBV2 | TGTGCCAGCAGCGTGGGCGCAGGTGCGGGGGAGCAGTACTTC | CASSVGAGAGEQYF
TRBJ2-7 | - | - | TRBV27 | TGTGCCAGCAGTTTATCGGGACCGGACAGCAGCCGGTACTTC | CASSLSGPDSSRYF
TRBJ1-3 | - | few | TRBV10-3 | TGTGCCATCAGTGGGGCCTTAGGAGACTCTGGAAACACCATATATTTT | CAISGALGDSGNTIYF
TRBJ1-5 | TRBD1 | - | TRBV15 | TGTGCCACCAGCAAAACCGGGACAGGGCCAAGATATAGCAATCAGCCCCAGCATTTT | CATSKTGTGPRYSNQPQHF
TRBJ2-5 | TRBD2 | - | TRBV29-1 | TGCAGCGTTCTAGCGGGAGGACGAGAGACCCAGTACTTC | CSVLAGGRETQYF
TRBJ1-3 | - | - | TRBV9 | TGTGCCAGCAAAAGACAGACTAACCCAATGGGGTCTGGAAACACCATATATTTT | CASKRQTNPMGSGNTIYF
TRBJ1-2 | - | - | TRBV10-3 | TGTGCCACCTCCGGGAGAGATTATGGGGGCTACACCTTC | CATSGRDYGGYTF
TRBJ2-4 | TRBD2 | - | TRBV28 | TGTGCCAGCAGTCCCGGGACTAGCGCACAGTACTTC | CASSPGTSAQYF
TRBJ2-1 | TRBD1 | - | TRBV29-1 | TGCAGCACAAGGACAGGGACGAATGAGCAGTTCTTC | CSTRTGTNEQFF
TRBJ2-3 | - | once | TRBV7-3 | TGTGCCAGCAGCTTTAAGTTCGACGATACGCAGTATTTT | CASSFKFDDTQYF
TRBJ2-1 | - | - | TRBV29-1 | TGCAGCGTTGAAGCTGACGAGACAGATCCTCTCAATGAGCAGTTCTTC | CSVEADETDPLNEQFF
TRBJ2-7 | TRBD2 | - | TRBV4-3 | TGCGCCAGCAGCCAAGGCGGGAGGGCCGACGAGCAGTACTTC | CASSQGGRADEQYF
TRBJ2-7 | - | - | TRBV7-2 | TGTGCCAGCAGCTTAGAAGCGTCGAGCTCCTACGAGCAGTACTTC | CASSLEASSSYEQYF
TRBJ2-1 | - | - | TRBV6-1 | TGTGCCAGCCTAGCGAGCTACAATGAGCAGTTCTTC | CASLASYNEQFF
TRBJ2-1 | - | few | TRBV6-4 | TGTGCCAGCAGTGGGGGGGGCGACTACAATGAGCAGTTCTTC | CASSGGGDYNEQFF
TRBJ2-5 | TRBD1 | - | TRBV5-1 | TGCGCCAGCGAGACAGGGACCCAAGAGACCCAGTACTTC | CASETGTQETQYF
TRBJ2-2 | TRBD2 | - | TRBV30 | TGTGCCTGGAGTGTCCCAAGCGGGGGACTAGCGGGACCCCTCACCGGGGAGCTGTTTTTT | CAWSVPSGGLAGPLTGELFF
TRBJ2-7 | - | - | TRBV4-1 | TGCGCCAGCAGCCAAGGAACCGGGATCCTACACGAGCAGTACTTC | CASSQGTGILHEQYF
TRBJ1-1 | TRBD1 | - | TRBV5-4 | TGTGCCAGCAGCCAGGACAGGGGGGAAGCTTTCTTT | CASSQDRGEAFF
TRBJ2-2 | - | - | TRBV28 | TGTGCCAGCAGTTTTACCGGGAGTTACACCGGGGAGCTGTTTTTT | CASSFTGSYTGELFF
TRBJ2-1 | TRBD2 | - | TRBV7-6 | TGTGCCAGCAGCTTATCCGGCGGGAGGGCCTGGAATGAGCAGTTCTTC | CASSLSGGRAWNEQFF
TRBJ2-1 | TRBD2 | - | TRBV5-1 | TGCGCCAGCAGCTTAGGACTAGCGAGCTCCTACAATGAGCAGTTCTTC | CASSLGLASSYNEQFF
TRBJ1-1 | TRBD1 | - | TRBV5-1 | TGCGCCAGCAGCTTGAGGACAGGAACCGAAGCTTTCTTT | CASSLRTGTEAFF
TRBJ1-5 | - | - | TRBV12-5 | TGTGCTAGTGGTTTGAGCACCCAGCCCCAGCATTTT | CASGLSTQPQHF
TRBJ2-2 | TRBD2 | - | TRBV5-1 | TGCGCCAGCAGCTTGGAAGGGACTACATACACCGGGGAGCTGTTTTTT | CASSLEGTTYTGELFF
TRBJ2-7 | - | once | TRBV7-9 | TGTGCCAGCACCACGAGTTTGGGGAATCTCTACGAGCAGTACTTC | CASTTSLGNLYEQYF
TRBJ2-7 | TRBD1 | - | TRBV6-1 | TGTGCCAGCAGTGAAAGGGCAGGGGGCTACGAGCAGTACTTC | CASSERAGGYEQYF
TRBJ2-7 | - | - | TRBV25-1 | TGTGCCAGCAGTGATTATAGTCCAGGCTACGAGCAGTACTTC | CASSDYSPGYEQYF
TRBJ2-7 | - | - | TRBV27 | TGTGCCAGCAGTTGGGTTAGGGGGAACGAGCAGTACTTC | CASSWVRGNEQYF
TRBJ2-5 | - | - | TRBV4-2 | TGTGCCAGCAGCCAAGAATCGAGGACGAACAAAGAGACCCAGTACTTC | CASSQESRTNKETQYF
TRBJ2-7 | - | - | TRBV5-4 | TGTGCCAGCAGCTTGGGGGGCCTGAGCGGCTCCTACGAGCAGTACTTC | CASSLGGLSGSYEQYF
TRBJ1-5 | - | - | TRBV15 | TGTGCCACCCGACAAGAGAATACGTATGAGCCCCAGCATTTT | CATRQENTYEPQHF
TRBJ2-7 | TRBD2 | - | TRBV18 | TGTGCCAGCTCACCACCGGTTCTAGCGGGGACCTACGAGCAGTACTTC | CASSPPVLAGTYEQYF
TRBJ1-2 | TRBD1 | - | TRBV13 | TGTGCCAGCAGCTCCCTGGACAGGTCCCCTGTTTTAAATGGCTACACCTTC | CASSSLDRSPVLNGYTF
TRBJ1-4 | TRBD1 | - | TRBV4-3 | TGCGCCGGCAGCCAAGATAGGGGGCGGACTAATGAAAAACTGTTTTTT | CAGSQDRGRTNEKLFF
TRBJ2-7 | - | - | TRBV27 | TGTGCCAGCAGCGGGGGCCCCTCCTACGAGCAGTACTTC | CASSGGPSYEQYF
TRBJ2-7 | - | - | TRBV5-1 | TGCGCCAGCAGCGTGGACAGCGGATACGAGCAGTACTTC | CASSVDSGYEQYF
TRBJ1-2 | TRBD1 | - | TRBV10-3 | TGTGCCATCAGTGGGGGACAGGGTAGCGGCTACACCTTC | CAISGGQGSGYTF
TRBJ2-7 | TRBD1 | - | TRBV5-1 | TGCGCCAGCAGCACCCAGACAGGGGGCTACGAGCAGTACTTC | CASSTQTGGYEQYF
TRBJ1-5 | - | - | TRBV20-1 | TGCAGTGCCACGGACGGTCGGTCCCAGCATTTT | CSATDGRSQHF
TRBJ2-1 | TRBD1 | few | TRBV5-1 | TGCGCCAGCAGCTTGGTGGGCACAGGGGTCTTCCTCGGTGAGCAGTTCTTC | CASSLVGTGVFLGEQFF
TRBJ1-4 | TRBD1 | few | TRBV4-1 | TGCGCCAGCAGCCAAGAGACAGGGGAGGGTGAAAAACTGTTTTTT | CASSQETGEGEKLFF
TRBJ2-2 | TRBD2 | - | TRBV5-1 | TGCGCCAGCAGCTTGGGACTAGCGGCGAACACCGGGGAGCTGTTTTTT | CASSLGLAANTGELFF
TRBJ2-1 | TRBD2 | - | TRBV28 | TGTGCCAGCAGTTTGGGGACTAGCGGGTACAATGAGCAGTTCTTC | CASSLGTSGYNEQFF
TRBJ2-3 | TRBD1 | - | TRBV6-5 | TGTGCCAGCAGGGGAAACAGGGGAGACACAGATACGCAGTATTTT | CASRGNRGDTDTQYF
TRBJ1-2 | - | - | TRBV5-1 | TGCGCCAGCAGCTTGTCCCAGGTGGGCTACACCTTC | CASSLSQVGYTF
TRBJ2-2 | - | - | TRBV7-9 | TGTGCCAGCAGCCCCCTAGGGCTTAACACCGGGGAGCTGTTTTTT | CASSPLGLNTGELFF